These 30 T cell receptor beta chains were sequenced from one sample in a study of cytomegalovirus exposure and HLA in healthy donors. The data were produced by immunoSEQ multiplex PCR, yet TCRdb's version contains in-frame clones alone and is incomplete. The table lists approximately 280,000 clones, 88% of them singletons. Sequencing was carried out using PBMCs. These receptors all stem from a woman aged 18-35 years in good health and CMV-seronegative.

The chain is built from TRBV5-1 and TRBJ2-1, with 10 bases fitting TRBD2. Germline CDR1 reads SGHRS; CDR2 reads YFSETQ. The V gene end was trimmed by 3 bases and the J gene end by 3 bases; junction bases not matched to a gene: 3. This CDR3 has 15 residues. The CDR3 sequence: CASSWTSGYYNEQFF. CDR3 DNA sequence: TGCGCCAGCAGCTGGACTAGCGGTTACTACAATGAGCAGTTCTTC.

This clone turned up a few times. Different DNA sequences within this sample yield the same CDR3. The CDR3 loop is CASSPTANNQPQHF. CDR3 in DNA: TGTGCCAGCTCACCGACAGCTAACAATCAGCCCCAGCATTTT. V and J are TRBV18 and TRBJ1-5; a weak D match, TRBD1 (5 bases). The CDR3 consists of 14 residues. Germline V CDR1 and CDR2: KGHSH, LQKENI. V lost 3 bases, J lost 3 bases, and 9 bases lay in between.

The chain uses TRBV11-2 and TRBJ2-3; no definite D call. Trimming took 2 bases from V and 4 from J, leaving 13 bases between them. The CDR3 length is 15 residues. The germline V gene has CDR1 SGHAT and CDR2 FQNNGV. The CDR3 region is CASSLIPPRPDTQYF. CDR3 sequence (DNA): TGTGCCAGCAGCTTAATCCCCCCGAGGCCAGATACGCAGTATTTT.

The chain recombines TRBV28 with TRBJ1-5; 9 nucleotides line up with TRBD1. The length of the CDR3 is 16 residues. Germline CDR1 is MDHEN and CDR2 is SYDVKM. J was trimmed by 2 bases and V by 5 bases; bases with no gene match: 7. CDR3 in amino acids: CASSRTGVVGNQPQHF. For the CDR3, the DNA is TGTGCCAGCAGTCGGACAGGGGTTGTGGGCAATCAGCCCCAGCATTTT.

This clone was recorded once. The chain has TRBV27 and TRBJ1-4; 7 bases align to TRBD1. The CDR3 totals 14 residues. Trimming cost V 6 bases and J 6 bases; bases outside gene matches: 7. Germline CDR1 reads MNHEY; CDR2 reads SMNVEV (reference sequence). The CDR3 region is CASRETGFYEKLFF. The CDR3 DNA reads TGTGCCAGCAGGGAGACAGGGTTTTATGAAAAACTGTTTTTT.

This clone was counted once. The J gene is TRBJ2-3, the V gene TRBV7-2; 9 bases are a match to TRBD1. The germline V gene encodes CDR1 SGHTA and CDR2 FQGNSA. V lost 4 bases and J lost 4; bases outside the gene matches: 6. The CDR3 is 15 residues long. This CDR3 reads CASSWPGQGSDTQYF. The CDR3 DNA sequence: TGTGCCAGCAGCTGGCCGGGACAGGGATCAGATACGCAGTATTTT.

The V call is TRBV27, the J call TRBJ2-2; 12 bases are shared with TRBD2. CDR1 is MNHEY, CDR2 SMNVEV, per germline (reference sequence). There are 16 residues in the CDR3. Trimming removed 5 bases from V and 1 base from J; junction bases left unmatched: 2. The CDR3 loop reads CASSPSGRVNTGELFF. The DNA of the CDR3 is TGTGCCAGCAGTCCTAGCGGGAGGGTGAACACCGGGGAGCTGTTTTTT.

DNA of the CDR3: TGTGCCCGTAGGAACGAGGGGGCCGGCGGCTACACCTTC. It translates to CARRNEGAGGYTF. This rearrangement joins TRBV2 to TRBJ1-2; 7 bases map to TRBD1. Germline V lookup: CDR1 SNHLY, CDR2 FYNNEI. The CDR3 is 13 amino acids. V shed 11 bases and J 8 bases; nucleotides not matched to a gene: 14.

J is TRBJ1-5 and V is TRBV19; no clear D. The germline V gene encodes CDR1 LNHDA and CDR2 SQIVND (reference sequence). The CDR3 sequence is 13 residues long. The V and J ends lost 6 bases and 5 bases respectively, with 11 bases between them. The CDR3 nucleotides read TGTGCCAGTAGACGTTGGAGGGATCAGCCCCAGCATTTT. Its translation: CASRRWRDQPQHF.

This chain links TRBV13 with TRBJ2-2; TRBD2 is a possible D gene (6 bases). Germline V gene sequence: CDR1 PRHDT, CDR2 FYEKMQ (reference sequence). Trimming removed 2 bases from V and 0 bases from J, with 10 bases in between. The CDR3 consists of 16 residues. In nucleotides, the CDR3 is TGTGCCAGCAGCTTACGGCGGGAAGCGAACACCGGGGAGCTGTTTTTT. As protein: CASSLRREANTGELFF.

This sequence joins TRBV6-1 and TRBJ2-5; 10 positions agree with TRBD1. Trimming removed 5 bases from V and 5 bases from J; junction bases left unmatched: 2. Germline V gene lookup returns CDR1 MNHNS and CDR2 SASEGT. The CDR3 is 13 amino acids. The CDR3 region is CASSLDRGETQYF. Written as DNA, the CDR3 is TGTGCCAGCAGTTTGGACAGGGGGGAGACCCAGTACTTC.

Concerning this clone: Additional DNA sequences in this sample encode the identical CDR3. The V call is TRBV6-6, the J call TRBJ2-1; 7 bases align to TRBD1. There are 13 residues in the CDR3. V dropped 5 bases and J dropped 4; count of bases not matched to a gene: 2. CDR1 is MNHNY, CDR2 SVGAGI, per germline (reference sequence). CDR3 in DNA: TGTGCCAGCAGTAGGGACAGTTACAATGAGCAGTTCTTC. It encodes CASSRDSYNEQFF.

The rearrangement links TRBV2 to TRBJ2-7, with 10 bases matching TRBD1. CDR1 is SNHLY, CDR2 FYNNEI, per germline. V was pared by 6 bases and J by 2 bases, with 7 bases of the junction left unmatched. The CDR3 is made up of 15 amino acids. As DNA, the CDR3 is TGTGCCAGCAGGGCCGAGGGACAGGGGACCTACGAGCAGTACTTC. Amino acid sequence: CASRAEGQGTYEQYF.

This chain connects TRBV4-3 to TRBJ1-5; 8 bases fit TRBD1. The germline CDR1 and CDR2 sequences are LGHNA and YSLEER. CDR3 size: 15 residues. Trimming cost V 0 bases and J 7 bases; bases outside gene matches: 5. Here the CDR3 reads CASSQDRGRGQPQHF. The CDR3 DNA reads TGCGCCAGCAGCCAAGACAGGGGGCGCGGGCAGCCCCAGCATTTT.

For this clone: Other DNA sequences in the same sample also yield this CDR3. The chain combines TRBV4-3 with TRBJ1-1, with D perhaps matching TRBD1 (6 bases). Germline-derived CDR1 and CDR2 are LGHNA and YSLEER. Trimming left V 0 bases short and J 1 base short, with 9 bases between. The CDR3 is 15 residues long. In nucleotides, the CDR3 is TGCGCCAGCAGCCAAGAGGGCAGGGGGAACACTGAAGCTTTCTTT. This codes for CASSQEGRGNTEAFF.

The gene calls are TRBV12-5 and TRBJ2-7; 9 positions match TRBD1. CDR3 length equals 16 residues. After removal of 6 bases from V and 1 base from J, the junction contained 10 bases not matched to a gene. Germline assignment: CDR1 LGHNT and CDR2 FRNRAP. The CDR3: CASGTTGGVGSYEQYF. The CDR3 DNA follows: TGTGCTAGTGGAACGACAGGGGGTGTTGGGTCCTACGAGCAGTACTTC. The variable domain in full, completed from reference TRBV12-5 and TRBJ2-7, reads DARVTQTPRHKVTEMGQEVTMRCQPILGHNTVFWYRQTMMQGLELLAYFRNRAPLDDSGMPKDRFSAEMPDATLATLKIQPSEPRDSAVYFCASGTTGGVGSYEQYFGPGTRLTVT.

The genes are TRBV5-6 and TRBJ2-7, with D possibly being TRBD2 (6 bases). The germline V gene has CDR1 SGHDT and CDR2 YYEEEE. Trimming took 4 bases from V and 1 from J, leaving 15 bases between them. The length of the CDR3 is 15 residues. CDR3 nucleotide sequence: TGTGCCAGCAGCGGAATAGCGGTAGAGTCCTACGAGCAGTACTTC. Amino acid sequence: CASSGIAVESYEQYF.

The rearrangement joins TRBV27 to TRBJ2-5; tentatively, D is TRBD2 (5 bases). The germline gives CDR1 MNHEY, CDR2 SMNVEV (reference sequence). The CDR3 runs 15 residues. Deletions cut 0 bases from V and 4 bases from J, with 12 bases between. CDR3 amino acids: CASSLSWLAGETQYF. CDR3 coding DNA: TGTGCCAGCAGTTTATCGTGGCTAGCAGGAGAGACCCAGTACTTC.

The chain has TRBV7-2 and TRBJ2-1; 7 nucleotides align to TRBD2. J lost 4 bases, V lost 0 bases, and 12 bases had no gene match. CDR1 is SGHTA and CDR2 is FQGNSA in the germline V gene. The CDR3 contains 18 residues. This CDR3 reads CASSLAGLAVATYNEQFF. The CDR3 DNA reads TGTGCCAGCAGCTTAGCGGGTCTAGCGGTAGCTACTTACAATGAGCAGTTCTTC. Based on the CDR3 plus reference TRBV7-2 and TRBJ2-1, the full variable domain is GAGVSQSPSNKVTEKGKDVELRCDPISGHTALYWYRQSLGQGLEFLIYFQGNSAPDKSGLPSDRFSAERTGGSVSTLTIQRTQQEDSAVYLCASSLAGLAVATYNEQFFGPGTRLTVL.

V gene TRBV7-3 combines with J gene TRBJ2-1; D ambiguous. The CDR3 sequence is 12 residues long. The V and J ends lost 2 bases and 5 bases respectively, with 4 bases between them. Germline V gives CDR1 SGHTA, CDR2 FQGTGA. The CDR3 loop reads CASSLPDNEQFF. In nucleotides, the CDR3 is TGTGCCAGCAGCTTACCCGACAATGAGCAGTTCTTC.

V usage is TRBV4-1 and J usage is TRBJ1-1, with a tentative D call TRBD1 (5 bases). V was trimmed by 5 bases and J by 7 bases, leaving 17 bases between them. Germline CDR1 reads MGHRA; CDR2 reads YSYEKL. The CDR3 is 14 residues long. CDR3 sequence: CASSFIVGRGEAFF. The CDR3 DNA reads TGCGCCAGCAGCTTTATTGTTGGAAGGGGTGAAGCTTTCTTT.

The chain uses TRBV5-5 and TRBJ2-5; 9 nucleotides line up with TRBD2. CDR1 and CDR2 (germline): SGHKS, YYEKEE (reference sequence). This CDR3 is built from 16 residues. V trimming: 0 bases; J trimming: 4 bases; junction bases outside the gene matches: 7. The CDR3 DNA sequence: TGTGCCAGCAGCTTGGAAGCGGGAGGAGGTCTAGAGACCCAGTACTTC. As protein: CASSLEAGGGLETQYF. Full variable domain (outside the CDR3, taken from reference TRBV5-5 and TRBJ2-5): DAGVTQSPTHLIKTRGQQVTLRCSPISGHKSVSWYQQVLGQGPQFIFQYYEKEERGRGNFPDRFSARQFPNYSSELNVNALLLGDSALYLCASSLEAGGGLETQYFGPGTRLLVL.

This chain connects TRBV13 to TRBJ2-7; tentative D call: TRBD1 (6 bases). The germline V and J ends were trimmed by 5 bases and 3 bases, with 14 bases remaining between them. The CDR3 has 14 residues. The germline V gene has CDR1 PRHDT and CDR2 FYEKMQ (reference sequence). CDR3 in amino acids: CASSGRDTSYEQYF. The CDR3 nucleotides are TGTGCCAGCAGCGGACGGGACACCAGCTACGAGCAGTACTTC.

There are a few counts of this clone. This chain joins TRBV7-6 and TRBJ2-7, with TRBD2 identical over 10 bases. The CDR3 runs to 15 residues. CDR1 SGHVS and CDR2 FNYEAQ come from the germline V gene. V trimming: 5 bases; J trimming: 4 bases; junction bases outside the gene matches: 8. This CDR3 reads CASSAASGRRYEQYF. DNA of the CDR3: TGTGCCAGCAGCGCAGCTAGCGGGAGAAGGTACGAGCAGTACTTC.

The chain joins TRBV12-5 to TRBJ1-1; TRBD1 is a possible D gene (6 bases). The CDR3 has 14 amino acids. From germline, CDR1 is LGHNT and CDR2 FRNRAP. The germline V and J ends were trimmed by 1 base and 6 bases, with 12 bases remaining between them. The CDR3 sequence: CASGLALGQPEAFF. In DNA, the CDR3 is TGTGCTAGTGGTTTGGCCCTTGGACAGCCTGAAGCTTTCTTT.

The chain employs TRBV9 and TRBJ1-5; no reliable D call. Germline V gene data show CDR1 as SGDLS and CDR2 as YYNGEE. Trimming left V 0 bases short and J 3 bases short, with 7 bases between. The CDR3 totals 14 residues. The CDR3 DNA sequence: TGTGCCAGCAGCGTAGGAAGCCTCAATCAGCCCCAGCATTTT. Its protein product is CASSVGSLNQPQHF.

The chain uses TRBV7-3 and TRBJ2-1; D may be TRBD2 (5 bases). The CDR3 totals 13 residues. V was shortened by 5 bases and J by 10 bases, with 15 bases between the two germline ends. From germline, CDR1 is SGHTA and CDR2 FQGTGA. Written as DNA, the CDR3 is TGTGCCAGCAGCCAAATGGGAGAAGGGGAGCAGTTCTTC. It encodes CASSQMGEGEQFF.

The rearrangement links TRBV18 to TRBJ1-4, with a tentative D call TRBD1 (5 bases). V lost 3 bases and J lost 3, with 14 bases in between. Per the germline V gene, CDR1 is KGHSH and CDR2 is LQKENI. The CDR3 spans 16 residues. The CDR3 DNA reads as TGTGCCAGCTCACCGACAGTCTTAGCAGCTAATGAAAAACTGTTTTTT. Translated: CASSPTVLAANEKLFF.

This clone was recorded only once. The chain couples TRBV2 to TRBJ1-3, with 10 nucleotides matching TRBD1. CDR3 length: 15 residues. V was pared by 6 bases and J by 3 bases, with 5 bases of the junction left unmatched. Germline V gene data show CDR1 as SNHLY and CDR2 as FYNNEI. CDR3 residues: CASSSGTGVGNTIYF. The CDR3 nucleotides read TGTGCCAGCAGCTCCGGGACAGGGGTTGGAAACACCATATATTTT.

The chain employs TRBV2 and TRBJ1-2, with D maybe TRBD1 (5 bases). The CDR3 runs 13 residues. CDR1 and CDR2 (germline): SNHLY, FYNNEI. V dropped 8 bases and J dropped 5 bases, with 15 bases sitting between them. The CDR3 region is CASYAGLGYGYTF. The CDR3, as DNA: TGTGCCAGCTATGCAGGGCTGGGGTATGGCTACACCTTC.